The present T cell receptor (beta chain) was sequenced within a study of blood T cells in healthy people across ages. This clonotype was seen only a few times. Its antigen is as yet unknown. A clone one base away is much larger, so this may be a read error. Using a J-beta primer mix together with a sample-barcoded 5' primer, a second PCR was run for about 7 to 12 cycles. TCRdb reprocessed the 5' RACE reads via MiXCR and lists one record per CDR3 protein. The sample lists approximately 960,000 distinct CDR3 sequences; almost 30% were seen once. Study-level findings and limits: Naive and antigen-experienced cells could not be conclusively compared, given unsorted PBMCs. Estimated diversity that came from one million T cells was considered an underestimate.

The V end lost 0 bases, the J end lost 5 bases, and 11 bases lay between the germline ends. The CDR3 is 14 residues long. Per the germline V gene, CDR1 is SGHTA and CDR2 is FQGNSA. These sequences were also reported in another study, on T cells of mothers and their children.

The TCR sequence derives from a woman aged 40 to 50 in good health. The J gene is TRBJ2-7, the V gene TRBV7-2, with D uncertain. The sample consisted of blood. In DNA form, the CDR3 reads TGTGCCAGCAGCTTAGCGCCGCAGACCCACGAGCAGTACTTC. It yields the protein CASSLAPQTHEQYF.